Each of the 5 T cell receptor beta chains below was sequenced from the same sample in a study of T cell repertoires in ileal Crohn's disease. Produced via immunoSEQ multiplex PCR; TCRdb's table is partial and in-frame only. The sample holds 15,000 or so clones; 70% to 90% are singletons and the top ten take 3.7%. Sequencing was carried out using ileal tissue. The receptors shown here come from an adult with Crohn's disease.

This CDR3 reads CASSLVAGLNTEAFF. The CDR3 bases are TGTGCCAGCAGCTTAGTCGCAGGGCTGAACACTGAAGCTTTCTTT. The J gene is TRBJ1-1, the V gene TRBV7-8; D perhaps matches TRBD1 (5 bases). Germline CDR1 SGHVS, CDR2 FQNEAQ. The CDR3 has 15 residues. With 1 base removed from V and 0 bases from J, the gap between germline ends came to 9 bases.

CDR3 sequence reads: CASGLASGLSTDTQYF. Written as DNA, the CDR3 is TGTGCCTCGGGACTAGCGTCTGGCTTAAGCACAGATACGCAGTATTTT. V usage is TRBV30 and J usage is TRBJ2-3, with 10 bases aligning to TRBD2. This CDR3 region has 16 residues. The junction had 10 bases not matched to a gene; V was cut back by 7 bases and J by 0 bases. Per germline, CDR1 GTSNPN and CDR2 SVGIG (reference sequence).

This clone has a handful of counts. This rearrangement joins TRBV6-1 to TRBJ2-1, with 7 positions matching TRBD2. CDR1 is MNHNS, CDR2 SASEGT, per germline. The CDR3 runs to 14 residues. V lost 11 bases and J lost 2; bases outside the gene matches: 9. CDR3: CAHGLAGTYNEQFF. The CDR3 DNA is TGTGCCCACGGATTAGCGGGTACCTACAATGAGCAGTTCTTC.

Here the CDR3 reads CAISDMNRGSQETQYF. The CDR3 DNA reads TGTGCCATCAGTGATATGAACAGGGGAAGCCAAGAGACCCAGTACTTC. J is TRBJ2-5 and V is TRBV10-3, with TRBD1 matching over 7 bases. The CDR3 is 16 residues long. From germline, CDR1 is ENHRY and CDR2 SYGVKD. With V trimmed by 3 bases and J by 1 base, 8 bases remained unmatched.

The V call is TRBV6-5, the J call TRBJ2-7; TRBD2 agrees at 9 bases. Germline V gives CDR1 MNHEY, CDR2 SVGAGI. The CDR3 totals 15 residues. With 6 bases clipped from V and 3 bases from J, the junction kept 9 bases outside the gene matches. CDR3 coding DNA: TGTGCCAGCAGGAAGCCTCTAGCGGGAAGCTACGAGCAGTACTTC. Translation gives CASRKPLAGSYEQYF.